The T cell receptor beta chain described here comes from a study of T-cell reconstitution after alpha-beta-depleted transplantation in children. General observations from the study: Newly made T cells mostly supplied T-cell counts and diversity one year after transplant. Surviving recipient T cells and intrathymic progenitors accounted for some patients' high TCRbeta diversity at day 60. About two months after transplant, alpha-beta T cells reportedly came from several hundred expanded graft clones.

As it was prepared, the TCRbeta library received unique molecular identifiers. TCRdb ran MiXCR on the PCR reads and lists one entry per CDR3 protein. The sample carries hundreds of thousands of distinct CDR3 sequences, under 20% recorded once. Germline CDR1 reads MDHEN; CDR2 reads SYDVKM. This CDR3 comprises 13 residues. The V and J ends lost 6 bases and 7 bases respectively, with 12 bases between them. Turning to this clonotype: Its antigen is as yet unknown.

The chain joins TRBV28 to TRBJ1-4, with D perhaps TRBD1 (5 bases). The source of this sequence is a male patient aged 2-10 years who had a stem cell transplant for acute lymphoblastic leukemia, so the T cells may come from the graft donor. The material sequenced was PBMCs, mostly from graft donor cells, taken 360 days after TCRalphabeta/CD19-depleted stem cell transplant. This CDR3 reads CASRRGRREKLFF. The DNA for the CDR3 is TGTGCCAGCAGGAGGGGTAGGCGTGAAAAACTGTTTTTT.